The clone carrying this T cell receptor beta chain was seen a few times. Its antigen is unidentified. Per the germline V gene, CDR1 is LNHDA and CDR2 is SQIVND (reference sequence). CDR3 size: 11 residues. Deletions cut 6 bases from V and 4 bases from J, with 5 bases between. This entry comes from a study of a mutant IDH1 vaccine in newly diagnosed glioma. Study information: Patients got their first vaccination 4-6 weeks after radiotherapy alone, or with temozolomide cycles. Prior therapy was radiotherapy, temozolomide, or both; most received both. Study observations and caveats: Any relationship between pseudoprogression and changes in top peripheral T cell clonotypes seemed absent. Patients showed vaccine-induced immune responses at a rate of around 94%.

This sample's time point: week 11, during vaccination. Vaccinated patients received 300 ug of mutant IDH1 20-mer peptide per dose, with topical imiquimod. Sequenced by immunoSEQ multiplex PCR; TCRdb stores in-frame clones only, minus some. In the table there are about 120,000 clones, 80% of which are singletons. This sample comprised PBMCs, obtained from a glioma patient whose treatment included an IDH1 peptide vaccine. The receptor was derived from a man aged 40-50 years with glioma. The chain has TRBV19 and TRBJ2-3; D gene unclear. As DNA, the CDR3 is TGTGCCAGTAGATCGGCAGATACGCAGTATTTT. It codes for CASRSADTQYF. Complete variable domain (other parts from reference TRBV19 and TRBJ2-3): DGGITQSPKYLFRKEGQNVTLSCEQNLNHDAMYWYRQDPGQGLRLIYYSQIVNDFQKGDIAEGYSVSREKKESFPLTVTSAQKNPTAFYLCASRSADTQYFGPGTRLTVL.